Included here is one T cell receptor (beta chain) sequence, with context. Some clones are missing from TCRdb's copy, which holds only in-frame ones; the method was immunoSEQ multiplex PCR. The sample contains tens of thousands of clones, roughly 89% of which appear only once. The sample belongs to a study of T cell changes during pregnancy in multiple sclerosis. Germline V gives CDR1 SGHRS, CDR2 YFSETQ. The CDR3 is 15 amino acids. With V trimmed by 2 bases and J by 6 bases, 6 bases remained unmatched. The V call is TRBV5-1, the J call TRBJ2-1, with 9 bases that match TRBD2. The TCR comes from a female donor with multiple sclerosis, enrolled in a pregnancy study. Sequencing used CD4+ T cells from peripheral blood mononuclear cells, obtained in the second trimester of pregnancy. DNA for the CDR3: TGCGCCAGCAGCTTTGGGGCGGGAGGGTTCAATGAGCAGTTCTTC. Translation gives CASSFGAGGFNEQFF.